Listed below are T cell receptor beta chains from one sample, sequenced in a study of blood T cells in healthy people across ages. TCRdb redid the calling of the 5' RACE reads with MiXCR, one entry per CDR3 protein. The data contain roughly 1.5 million distinct CDR3 sequences, less than 45% of them singletons. The material sequenced was blood. The source is a woman between 18 and 30 years old in good health. Both conserved end residues are part of each CDR3. D genes are given only for firm matches. Some rows have no size entry. The others give once, few or many, or a class for an expanded clone.

V	D	J	size	DNA	CDR3
TRBV20-1	TRBD1	TRBJ2-7	few	TGCAGTGCTAGAGATAAGGGACAGACCTACGAGCAGTACTTC	CSARDKGQTYEQYF
TRBV2	-	TRBJ2-3	-	TGTGCCAGCAGTGAGGGCGCCTCCAAGGTCGTGCTGTATTTT	CASSEGASKVVLYF
TRBV5-1	-	TRBJ2-4	-	TGCGCCAGCAGCTTGGGTGACAGCAAAAACATTCAGTACTTC	CASSLGDSKNIQYF
TRBV20-1	TRBD1	TRBJ2-1	few	TGCAGTGCCCCGACAGGGCCTTACAATGAGCAGTTCTTC	CSAPTGPYNEQFF
TRBV7-2	TRBD2	TRBJ2-3	-	TGTGCCAGCAGCTTAAGTGGTGGGCTAGCGGCAGATACGCAGTATTTT	CASSLSGGLAADTQYF
TRBV20-1	TRBD1	TRBJ2-7	-	TGCAGTGCTGCGACAGGGGCCCTCTACGAGCAGTACTTC	CSAATGALYEQYF
TRBV5-1	-	TRBJ1-1	few	TGCGCCAGCAGCGGGTGGACGGGGGTGAACACTGAAGCTTTCTTT	CASSGWTGVNTEAFF
TRBV10-3	-	TRBJ1-2	few	TGTGCCATCAGTGAGTCGAGTACAGCACTACGTTATGGCTACACCTTC	CAISESSTALRYGYTF
TRBV7-9	-	TRBJ1-1	many	TGTGCCAGCAGCTTAGGGGGTCTGGTGCAGGGCTACACTGAAGCTTTCTTT	CASSLGGLVQGYTEAFF
TRBV6-2/TRBV6-3	-	TRBJ1-1	few	TGTGCCAGCATGGAGGTGAGGACTGAAGCTTTCTTT	CASMEVRTEAFF
TRBV29-1	-	TRBJ2-7	once	TGCAGCGTTGAAGACCCGGACAGCCCCTACGAGCAGTACTTC	CSVEDPDSPYEQYF
TRBV12-3/TRBV12-4	-	TRBJ2-7	-	TGTGCCAGCAGTTTCTTACGGCAGGGAGGCGAGCAGTACTTC	CASSFLRQGGEQYF
TRBV29-1	-	TRBJ1-1	-	TGCAGCGTCGGGCAGCGAGGGACTGAAGCTTTCTTT	CSVGQRGTEAFF
TRBV4-3	TRBD1	TRBJ1-2	many	TGCGCCAGCAGCCCTTACTCAGCGGACAGGGGAGGCTACACCTTC	CASSPYSADRGGYTF
TRBV7-3	-	TRBJ1-3	once	TGTGCCAGCAGCCCCGGTCCCTTTTCTGGAAACACCATATATTTT	CASSPGPFSGNTIYF
TRBV5-4	-	TRBJ2-1	-	TGTGCCAGCAGCTCCCCGGCAGGGAACACCATCTACAATGAGCAGTTCTTC	CASSSPAGNTIYNEQFF
TRBV15	-	TRBJ2-1	-	TGTGCCACCAGCGGTGGGTCGAACTCCTACAATGAGCAGTTCTTC	CATSGGSNSYNEQFF
TRBV6-5	TRBD1	TRBJ2-7	few	TGTGCCAGCAGGCGACAGGGTCGGCGGTCCTACGAGCAGTACTTC	CASRRQGRRSYEQYF
TRBV14	-	TRBJ2-3	-	TGTGCCAGCAGCCATCTTGGGGTAGATACGCAGTATTTT	CASSHLGVDTQYF
TRBV6-1	-	TRBJ1-2	-	TGTGCCAGCAGTGAAAACCCCATAATACAGCGCGGCTACACCTTC	CASSENPIIQRGYTF
TRBV24-1	-	TRBJ1-2	-	TGTGCCACCAGTGACTCACAGGTCCCAATCTATGGCTACACCTTC	CATSDSQVPIYGYTF
TRBV11-2	-	TRBJ2-1	-	TGTGCCAGCAGCGTATGGCAGGGGAATGAGCAGTTCTTC	CASSVWQGNEQFF
TRBV4-3	-	TRBJ2-6	few	TGCGCCAGCAGCCAACGAATCCCTCCGGTCAGGGAAACTTCAGGGGCCAACGTCCTGACTTTC	CASSQRIPPVRETSGANVLTF
TRBV6-5	-	TRBJ1-1	-	TGTACCAGCAGTTACAACCGGGAAGCTTTCTTT	CTSSYNREAFF
TRBV3-1	-	TRBJ1-2	-	TGTGCCAGCAGACCGGACAACTATGGCTACACCTTC	CASRPDNYGYTF
TRBV28	TRBD1	TRBJ1-5	-	TGTGCCAGCAGTTTCCTGACAGGGAGTAATCAGCCCCAGCATTTT	CASSFLTGSNQPQHF
TRBV5-1	-	TRBJ2-2	-	TGCGCCAGCAGTCCAGACATGCAAGCCGGGGAGCTGTTTTTT	CASSPDMQAGELFF
TRBV20-1	-	TRBJ1-5	-	TGCAGTGCTAAACCTTCCAGGGGCAATCAGCCCCAGCATTTT	CSAKPSRGNQPQHF
TRBV6-5	-	TRBJ2-3	few	TGTGCCAGCACTCTAGGGCCAGATACGCAGTATTTT	CASTLGPDTQYF
TRBV29-1	TRBD2	TRBJ2-4	-	TGCAGCTCTGGGAATGGGAGACTAGCGGGGCTGGAGGACATTCAGAACTTC	CSSGNGRLAGLEDIQNF
TRBV11-2	TRBD2	TRBJ2-5	-	TGTGCCAGCAAGGGACTAGCGGGAGGCTACAAAGAGACCCAGTACTTC	CASKGLAGGYKETQYF
TRBV28	TRBD1	TRBJ1-5	few	TGTGCCAGCAGTTTTCTTGTAACAGGGGATCAGCCCCAGCATTTT	CASSFLVTGDQPQHF
TRBV15	TRBD1	TRBJ1-2	-	TGTGCCACCAGCAGACGACAGGGCTCTAACTATGGCTACACCTTC	CATSRRQGSNYGYTF
TRBV29-1	TRBD2	TRBJ2-1	-	TGCAGCGTTCCGTCAGGTCTAGCGGGGATCTACAATGAGCAGTTCTTC	CSVPSGLAGIYNEQFF
TRBV27	-	TRBJ2-7	few	TGTGCCAGCAGTATTACGAGGGGAGATTCTGGGGCGGACGAGCAGTACTTC	CASSITRGDSGADEQYF
TRBV12-3/TRBV12-4	TRBD1	TRBJ1-5	-	TGTGCCAGCAGTTCTTGGACAGGGCTTGGGCAGCCCCAGCATTTT	CASSSWTGLGQPQHF
TRBV3-1	-	TRBJ1-6	few	TGTGCCAGCAGGCACACTAATTCACCCCTCCACTTT	CASRHTNSPLHF
TRBV6-2/TRBV6-3	-	TRBJ1-2	few	TGTGCCAGCACCAGGAGTGACTATGGCTACACCTTC	CASTRSDYGYTF
TRBV10-3	-	TRBJ1-2	few	TGTGCCATCAGTGGGTCCCCAGACAGCCTGGATGGCTACACCTTC	CAISGSPDSLDGYTF
TRBV4-3	-	TRBJ2-7	few	TGCGCCAGCACCCAAGATCGAGGGACACTCTACGAGCAGTACTTC	CASTQDRGTLYEQYF
TRBV29-1	-	TRBJ2-1	many	TGCAGCGTAGGAGCGTATCGCAATGAGCAGTTCTTC	CSVGAYRNEQFF
TRBV7-9	TRBD1	TRBJ1-1	-	TGTGCCAGCAGCTTCAGGACAGGGTCGAACACTGAAGCTTTCTTT	CASSFRTGSNTEAFF
TRBV20-1	-	TRBJ1-1	-	TGCAGTGCCCCTACCAAGGGGCGGAACACTGAAGCTTTCTTT	CSAPTKGRNTEAFF
TRBV3-1	-	TRBJ2-7	-	TGTGCCAGCAGCCAAGGACAGTCCGCCCTTTACGAGCAGTACTTC	CASSQGQSALYEQYF
TRBV27	-	TRBJ2-5	-	TGTGCCAGCAGTTTCACGGGTTCTTGGGAGCAGTACTTC	CASSFTGSWEQYF
TRBV13	-	TRBJ1-4	once	TGTGCCAGCGCCGGAAGTTGGGGGGATGAAAAACTGTTTTTT	CASAGSWGDEKLFF
TRBV27	TRBD1	TRBJ2-1	-	TGTGCCAGCAGCTTTGGGACAGGCGCCTACAATGAGCAGTTCTTC	CASSFGTGAYNEQFF
TRBV19	-	TRBJ2-7	-	TGTGCCAGTAGTCCAGGAGACATCTACGAGCAGTACTTC	CASSPGDIYEQYF
TRBV20-1	-	TRBJ2-6	-	TGCAGTGCAGACGGTCTTGGCTCTGGGGCCAACGTCCTGACTTTC	CSADGLGSGANVLTF
TRBV7-7	TRBD2	TRBJ2-1	-	TGTGCTAGCAGCTCGTCGAGACTAGCGGAGAGCAAGAATGAGCAGTTCTTC	CASSSSRLAESKNEQFF
TRBV5-1	TRBD2	TRBJ2-3	once	TGCGCCAGCAGGGCCAGCGGGAGTCGCACAGATACGCAGTATTTT	CASRASGSRTDTQYF
TRBV20-1	-	TRBJ1-5	-	TGCAGTGGGGAACAGGGCAATCAGCCCCAGCATTTT	CSGEQGNQPQHF
TRBV18	TRBD2	TRBJ2-3	-	TGTGCCAGTTCCGCTTGGACTAGCGGTAGCACGGATACGCAGTATTTT	CASSAWTSGSTDTQYF
TRBV11-2	-	TRBJ1-2	-	TGTGCCAGCAGACGGGAGGGGTATGGCTACACCTTC	CASRREGYGYTF